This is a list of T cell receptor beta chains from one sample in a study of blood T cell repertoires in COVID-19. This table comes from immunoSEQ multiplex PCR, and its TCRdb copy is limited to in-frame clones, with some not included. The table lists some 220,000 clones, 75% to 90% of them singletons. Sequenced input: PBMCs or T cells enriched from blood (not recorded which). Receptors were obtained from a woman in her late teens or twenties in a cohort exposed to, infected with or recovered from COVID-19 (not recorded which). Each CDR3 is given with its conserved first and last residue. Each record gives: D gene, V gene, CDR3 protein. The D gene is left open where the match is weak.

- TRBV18 CASSLQRHYGYTF
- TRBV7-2 CASSTGRDQPQHF
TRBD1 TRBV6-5 CASSYSDRGRGNTIYF
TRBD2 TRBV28 CASSPAGTSGRASYEQYF
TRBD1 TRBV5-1 CASSLNPTGDYGYTF
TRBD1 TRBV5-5 CASSLNGADRGQETQYF
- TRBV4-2 CASSQTGENTGELFF
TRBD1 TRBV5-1 CASSLGQGAVGYTF
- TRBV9 CASGPQTGSGNTIYF
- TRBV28 CASSLGGGAEYEQYF
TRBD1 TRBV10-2 CASSESGGQGAYEQYF
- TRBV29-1 CSVNEGPLEKLFF
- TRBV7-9 CASSPQTEAYEQYF
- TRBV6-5 CASLLGAGGDTIYF
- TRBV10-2 CASSEGAANTEAFF
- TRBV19 CASSKRSREDYGYTF
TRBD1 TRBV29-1 CSAAPGTVNTGELFF
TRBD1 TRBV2 CASRGDSHNEQFF
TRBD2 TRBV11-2 CASSSKRDGYEQYF
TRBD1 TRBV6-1 CASTDTRTGLPNYGYTF
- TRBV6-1 CASSEWALPAGPLGAFF
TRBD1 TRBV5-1 CASSLTGVGETQYF
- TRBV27 CASSLPLDGKLAKNIQYF
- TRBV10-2 CASSEHRDIKQPQHF
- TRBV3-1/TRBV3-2 CASSPGHQNYGYTF
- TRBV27 CASSLETEATGELFF
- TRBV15 CATSRGATGELFF
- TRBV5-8 CASSLDRMNTEAFF
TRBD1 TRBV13 CASSFTGQGNTEAFF
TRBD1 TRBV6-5 CASSLGITGGGGYTF
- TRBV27 CASSLRRPFSYEQYF
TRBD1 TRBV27 CASSFRDRGGYTF
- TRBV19 CASSPWDTSYEQYF
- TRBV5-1 CASGEGERTDTQYF
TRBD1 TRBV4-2 CASSQDRGTGAINEQFF
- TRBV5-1 CASSLELDLAGELFF
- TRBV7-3 CASSLAGGTGEQYF
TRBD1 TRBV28 CASRTGTGENQPQHF
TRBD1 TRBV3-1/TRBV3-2 CASSQTGKYEKLFF
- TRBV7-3 CASSLMAAGVNSPLHF
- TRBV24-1 CATSDRGDQPQHF
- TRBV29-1 CSVEEVLPNYGYTF
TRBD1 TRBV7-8 CASSWGQDNEKLFF
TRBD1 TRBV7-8 CASHLLGAPTGGEAFF
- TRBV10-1 CASSEDWISGNTIYF
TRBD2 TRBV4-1 CASRITSGDSYEQYF
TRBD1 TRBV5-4 CASPTGRIWVSGNTIYF
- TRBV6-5 CASSQTYQETQYF
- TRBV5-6 CASSFYEHGGNSPLHF
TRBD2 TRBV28 CATEIAGGPSNNEQFF
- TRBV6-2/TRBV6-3 CASSKEGRDQPQHF
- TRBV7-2 CASSPTVPPFF
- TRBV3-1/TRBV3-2 CASSQEDRELFEQYF
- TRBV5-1 CASSTEGQSYNSPLHF
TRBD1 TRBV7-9 CASSLITYRGLTYEQYF
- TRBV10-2 CASSEVSRTDTQYF
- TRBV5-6 CASSANLGQRIYNEQFF
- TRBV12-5 CASGQPPDSLANYGYTF
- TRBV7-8 CASSLEGGKSYEQYF
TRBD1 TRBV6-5 CASTRGGTGSYEQYF